This is a list of T cell receptor beta chains from one sample in a study of blood T cell repertoires in COVID-19. This table comes from immunoSEQ multiplex PCR, and its TCRdb copy is limited to in-frame clones, with some not included. The table shows about 62,000 clones, with under 85% occurring only once. The specimen sequenced was peripheral blood. These receptors originate from a woman in her forties or fifties with active or convalescent COVID-19. CDR3s include the opening cysteine and the closing phenylalanine or tryptophan. D genes are given only for firm matches. Not all rows give a size; the values are once, few, many and, for expanded clones, a class.

TRBJ2-7,TRBD1,.,TRBV7-2,CASSLGDRVTYEQYF,TGTGCCAGCAGCTTAGGGGACAGGGTTACCTACGAGCAGTACTTC
TRBJ2-5,.,.,TRBV6-6,CASRPGLNLQETQYF,TGTGCCAGCAGGCCGGGACTCAACCTCCAGGAGACCCAGTACTTC
TRBJ2-2,TRBD2,.,TRBV6-4,CASASSGNTGELFF,TGTGCCAGCGCTTCTAGCGGGAACACCGGGGAGCTGTTTTTT
TRBJ2-7,.,.,TRBV6-2/TRBV6-3,CASSYGPGQYF,TGTGCCAGCAGTTACGGTCCGGGGCAGTACTTC
TRBJ2-1,TRBD2,.,TRBV5-1,CASRPMLAANEQFF,TGCGCCAGCAGACCTATGCTAGCGGCCAATGAGCAGTTCTTC
TRBJ2-3,TRBD2,.,TRBV12-5,CATTPGLAGGMTDTQYF,TGTGCTACCACTCCGGGACTAGCGGGAGGGATGACAGATACGCAGTATTTT
TRBJ2-3,TRBD2,.,TRBV30,CAWSRWVAGVESDTQYF,TGTGCCTGGAGTCGGTGGGTAGCGGGAGTAGAATCAGATACGCAGTATTTT
TRBJ2-1,TRBD2,few,TRBV28,CASSLGAGGAYNEQFF,TGTGCCAGCAGTTTAGGAGCGGGAGGGGCCTACAATGAGCAGTTCTTC
TRBJ2-3,.,.,TRBV7-2,CASSVGGGRTDTQYF,TGTGCCAGCAGCGTAGGGGGAGGGCGGACAGATACGCAGTATTTT
TRBJ1-1,TRBD1,.,TRBV19,CASTAPEWQGGTEAFF,TGTGCCAGTACCGCCCCCGAGTGGCAGGGGGGCACTGAAGCTTTCTTT
TRBJ2-1,TRBD2,once,TRBV15,CATSRGSPEAYGRYNEQFF,TGTGCCACCAGCAGAGGGTCTCCTGAAGCATACGGGAGGTACAATGAGCAGTTCTTC
TRBJ2-4,TRBD1,.,TRBV2,CASRAGTGKNIQYF,TGTGCCAGCAGAGCTGGGACAGGGAAAAACATTCAGTACTTC